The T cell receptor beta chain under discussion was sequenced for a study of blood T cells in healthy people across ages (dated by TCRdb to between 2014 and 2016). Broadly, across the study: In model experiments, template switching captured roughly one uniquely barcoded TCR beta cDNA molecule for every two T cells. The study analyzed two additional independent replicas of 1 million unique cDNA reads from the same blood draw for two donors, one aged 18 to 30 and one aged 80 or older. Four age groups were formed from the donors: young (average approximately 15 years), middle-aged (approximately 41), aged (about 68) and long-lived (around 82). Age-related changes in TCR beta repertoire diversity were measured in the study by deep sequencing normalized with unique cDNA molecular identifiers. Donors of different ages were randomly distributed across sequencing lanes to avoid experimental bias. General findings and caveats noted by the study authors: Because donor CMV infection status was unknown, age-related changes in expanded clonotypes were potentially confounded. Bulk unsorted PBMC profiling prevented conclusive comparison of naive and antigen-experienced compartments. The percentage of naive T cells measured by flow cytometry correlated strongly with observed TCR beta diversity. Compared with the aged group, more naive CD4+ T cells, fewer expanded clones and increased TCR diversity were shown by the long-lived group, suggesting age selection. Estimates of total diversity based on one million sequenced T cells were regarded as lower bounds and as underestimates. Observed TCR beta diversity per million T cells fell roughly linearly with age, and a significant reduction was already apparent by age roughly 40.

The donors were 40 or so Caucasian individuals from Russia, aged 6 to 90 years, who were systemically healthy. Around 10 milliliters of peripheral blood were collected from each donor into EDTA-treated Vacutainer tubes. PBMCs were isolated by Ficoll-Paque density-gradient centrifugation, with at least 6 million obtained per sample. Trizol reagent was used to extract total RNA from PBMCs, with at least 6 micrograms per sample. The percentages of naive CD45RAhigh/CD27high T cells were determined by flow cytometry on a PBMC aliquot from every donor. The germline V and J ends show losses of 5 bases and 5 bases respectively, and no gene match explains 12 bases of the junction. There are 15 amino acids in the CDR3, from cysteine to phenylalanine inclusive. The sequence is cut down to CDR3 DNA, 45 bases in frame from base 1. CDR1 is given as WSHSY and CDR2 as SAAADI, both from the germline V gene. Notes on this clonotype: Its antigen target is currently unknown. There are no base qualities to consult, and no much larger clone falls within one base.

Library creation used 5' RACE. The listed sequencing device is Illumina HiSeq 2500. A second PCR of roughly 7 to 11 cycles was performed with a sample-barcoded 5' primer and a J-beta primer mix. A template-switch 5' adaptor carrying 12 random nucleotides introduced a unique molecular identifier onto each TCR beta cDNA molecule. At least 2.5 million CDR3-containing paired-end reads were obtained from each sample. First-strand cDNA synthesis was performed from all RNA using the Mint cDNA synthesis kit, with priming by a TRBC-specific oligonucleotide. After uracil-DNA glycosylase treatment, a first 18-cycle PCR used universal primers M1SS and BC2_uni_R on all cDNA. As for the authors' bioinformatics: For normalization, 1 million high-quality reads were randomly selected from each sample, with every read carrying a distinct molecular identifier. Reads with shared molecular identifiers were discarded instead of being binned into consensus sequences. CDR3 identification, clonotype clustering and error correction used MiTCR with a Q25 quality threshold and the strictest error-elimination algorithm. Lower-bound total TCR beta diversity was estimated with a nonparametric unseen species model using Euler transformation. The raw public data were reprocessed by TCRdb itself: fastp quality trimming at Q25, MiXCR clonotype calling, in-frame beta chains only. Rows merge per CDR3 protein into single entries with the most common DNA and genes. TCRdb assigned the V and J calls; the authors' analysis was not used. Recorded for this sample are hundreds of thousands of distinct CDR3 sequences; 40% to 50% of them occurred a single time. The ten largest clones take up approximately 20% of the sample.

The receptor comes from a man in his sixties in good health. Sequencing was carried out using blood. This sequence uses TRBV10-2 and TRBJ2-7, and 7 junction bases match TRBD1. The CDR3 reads CASSPGQVKLHEQYF. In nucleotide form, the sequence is TGCGCCAGCAGTCCTGGACAGGTGAAACTCCACGAGCAGTACTTC.